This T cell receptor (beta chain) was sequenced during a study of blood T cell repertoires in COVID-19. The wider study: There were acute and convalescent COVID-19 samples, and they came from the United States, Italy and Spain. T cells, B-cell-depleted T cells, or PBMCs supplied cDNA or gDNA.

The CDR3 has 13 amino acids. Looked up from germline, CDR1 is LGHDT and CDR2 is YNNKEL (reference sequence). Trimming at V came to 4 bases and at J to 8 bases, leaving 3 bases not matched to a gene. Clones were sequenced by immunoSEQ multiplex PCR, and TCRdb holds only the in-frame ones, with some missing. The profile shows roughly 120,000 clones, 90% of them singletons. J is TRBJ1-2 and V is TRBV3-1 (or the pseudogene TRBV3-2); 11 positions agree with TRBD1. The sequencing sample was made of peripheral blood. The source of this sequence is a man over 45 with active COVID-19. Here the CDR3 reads CASSRGQGVGYTF. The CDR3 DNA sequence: TGTGCCAGCAGCCGGGGACAGGGGGTGGGCTACACCTTC.